This is a list of T cell receptor beta chains from one sample in a study of blood T cell repertoires in COVID-19. Method: immunoSEQ multiplex PCR; TCRdb's copy keeps in-frame clones and lacks some. The table lists 70,000 to 80,000 clones, over 65% of them singletons. The sequenced material came from peripheral blood. These receptors were collected from a human donor in a cohort sampled during active COVID-19. Each CDR3 is given with its conserved first and last residue. Fields, in order: clone size, J gene, V gene, D gene, CDR3 DNA, CDR3 protein. D genes are given only for firm matches. Clone size is stated in some rows and not others, as once, few, many or a class when expanded.

clone size: -; J gene: TRBJ1-6; V gene: TRBV30; D gene: -; CDR3 DNA: TGTGCCTGGACCAGGATGAATTCACCCCTCCACTTT; CDR3 protein: CAWTRMNSPLHF
clone size: -; J gene: TRBJ1-1; V gene: TRBV29-1; D gene: -; CDR3 DNA: TGCAGCGTTGATTTTATGAACACTGAAGCTTTCTTT; CDR3 protein: CSVDFMNTEAFF
clone size: -; J gene: TRBJ1-4; V gene: TRBV10-1; D gene: TRBD1; CDR3 DNA: TGCGCCAGCAGCGCCGGGACAGGGCGTGAAAAACTGTTTTTT; CDR3 protein: CASSAGTGREKLFF
clone size: -; J gene: TRBJ2-1; V gene: TRBV14; D gene: TRBD2; CDR3 DNA: TGTGCCAGCAGCCAAAGGACTAGCCTAAACCCCTACAATGAGCAGTTCTTC; CDR3 protein: CASSQRTSLNPYNEQFF
clone size: -; J gene: TRBJ1-4; V gene: TRBV28; D gene: TRBD1; CDR3 DNA: TGTGCCAGCAGTCCATCCCTAGGACAGGGGGCAACTAATGAAAAACTGTTTTTT; CDR3 protein: CASSPSLGQGATNEKLFF
clone size: -; J gene: TRBJ2-7; V gene: TRBV6-5; D gene: TRBD1; CDR3 DNA: TGTGCCAGCAGTTACGGGGGACAGGGGACCTACGAGCAGTACTTC; CDR3 protein: CASSYGGQGTYEQYF
clone size: -; J gene: TRBJ2-1; V gene: TRBV3-1/TRBV3-2; D gene: TRBD2; CDR3 DNA: TGTGCCAGCAGCCAAGCCGGGGGGGGCTCCTACAATGAGCAGTTCTTC; CDR3 protein: CASSQAGGGSYNEQFF
clone size: -; J gene: TRBJ2-1; V gene: TRBV5-5; D gene: TRBD2; CDR3 DNA: TGTGCCAGCAGCTTTAGGGCTAGCGGGACTGGCGAGCAGTTCTTC; CDR3 protein: CASSFRASGTGEQFF
clone size: once; J gene: TRBJ2-6; V gene: TRBV5-6; D gene: TRBD1; CDR3 DNA: TGTGCCAGCATCAACCGGGACAGAGTCTCTGGGGCCAACGTCCTGACTTTC; CDR3 protein: CASINRDRVSGANVLTF
clone size: -; J gene: TRBJ1-3; V gene: TRBV7-2; D gene: -; CDR3 DNA: TGTGCCAGCAGCTTAGTCGCGTCTAACTCTGGAAACACCATATATTTT; CDR3 protein: CASSLVASNSGNTIYF
clone size: -; J gene: TRBJ1-2; V gene: TRBV21-1; D gene: -; CDR3 DNA: TGTGCCAGCAGCCCCCGGGGGGGTCAGGAGGACACCTTC; CDR3 protein: CASSPRGGQEDTF
clone size: -; J gene: TRBJ2-7; V gene: TRBV5-4; D gene: TRBD1; CDR3 DNA: TGTGCCAGCAGCTCCCCTGGGCAGGGGGCCTACGAGCAGTACTTC; CDR3 protein: CASSSPGQGAYEQYF
clone size: -; J gene: TRBJ1-3; V gene: TRBV7-2; D gene: -; CDR3 DNA: TGTGCCAGCAGCTTCAGGGGCGGAAACACCATATATTTT; CDR3 protein: CASSFRGGNTIYF
clone size: few; J gene: TRBJ2-4; V gene: TRBV28; D gene: TRBD2; CDR3 DNA: TGTGCCAGTAGGGGGTTTAGCGGGAGTGGGGCCAAAAACATTCAGTACTTC; CDR3 protein: CASRGFSGSGAKNIQYF